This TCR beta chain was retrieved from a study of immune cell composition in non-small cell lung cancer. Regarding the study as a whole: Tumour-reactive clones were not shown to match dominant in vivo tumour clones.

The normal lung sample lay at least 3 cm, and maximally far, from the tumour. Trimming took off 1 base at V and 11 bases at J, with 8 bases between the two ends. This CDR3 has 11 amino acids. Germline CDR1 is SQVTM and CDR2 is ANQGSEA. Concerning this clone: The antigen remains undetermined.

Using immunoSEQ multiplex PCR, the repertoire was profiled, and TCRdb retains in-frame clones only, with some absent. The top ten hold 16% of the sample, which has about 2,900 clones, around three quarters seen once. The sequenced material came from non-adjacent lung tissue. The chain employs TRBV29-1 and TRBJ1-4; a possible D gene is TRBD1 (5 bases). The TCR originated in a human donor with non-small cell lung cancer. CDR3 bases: TGCAGCGTTGAAGGGGGGGGGAAACTGTTTTTT. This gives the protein CSVEGGGKLFF.